The next 19 T cell receptor beta chains were all read from a single sample in a study of identical twins. One entry per CDR3 protein results from TCRdb running MiXCR on the 5' RACE reads. This table holds a few hundred thousand distinct CDR3 sequences, roughly 9% found once. Sequencing was carried out using naive T cells sorted from blood. The receptors here all came from a woman aged 50 to 60 in good health.

This clonotype was counted ten times or more. The gene calls are TRBV2 and TRBJ2-2, with no clear D. The CDR3 extends over 12 amino acids. Germline CDR1 SNHLY, CDR2 FYNNEI. V gave up 4 bases and J gave up 4 bases, with 4 bases separating them. In DNA form, the CDR3 reads TGTGCCAGCAGTGGGTCCACCGGGGAGCTGTTTTTT. Amino acids: CASSGSTGELFF.

The rearrangement joins TRBV29-1 to TRBJ1-2; D gene unclear. CDR3 size: 12 residues. Germline CDR1 is SQVTM and CDR2 is ANQGSEA. V was shortened by 0 bases and J by 1 base, with 3 bases between the two germline ends. CDR3 sequence reads: CSVEESNYGYTF. In DNA, the CDR3 is TGCAGCGTTGAAGAAAGTAACTATGGCTACACCTTC. Using reference TRBV29-1 and TRBJ1-2 for the parts outside the CDR3, the full variable domain is SAVISQKPSRDICQRGTSLTIQCQVDSQVTMMFWYRQQPGQSLTLIATANQGSEATYESGFVIDKFPISRPNLTFSTLTVSNMSPEDSSIYLCSVEESNYGYTFGSGTRLTVV.

CDR3 bases: TGCGCCAGCAGCCCCCAATTGGGCTATGGCTACACCTTC. Its translation is CASSPQLGYGYTF. The chain carries TRBV10-1 and TRBJ1-2, with D hard to call. Trimming took off 6 bases at V and 4 bases at J, with 12 bases between the two ends. The CDR3 is made up of 13 amino acids. Germline assignment: CDR1 WNHNN and CDR2 SYGVQD (reference sequence).

This clonotype was counted many times. The chain combines TRBV12-3 or TRBV12-4 with TRBJ2-7, with D uncertain. V was cut by 3 bases and J by 2 bases, with 8 bases left in between. The CDR3 has 13 amino acids. In nucleotides, the CDR3 is TGTGCCAGCAGTTTGCCTAACACCTACGAGCAGTACTTC. Its protein product is CASSLPNTYEQYF.

The chain combines TRBV29-1 with TRBJ2-1; D may correspond to TRBD1 or TRBD2 (5 bases each). Per germline, CDR1 SQVTM and CDR2 ANQGSEA. Trimming removed 7 bases at V and 5 bases at J, with 12 bases between. This CDR3 contains 12 residues. The CDR3 protein is CSESGTNNEQFF. The CDR3 region has the DNA TGCAGCGAATCCGGGACCAACAATGAGCAGTTCTTC.

This chain links TRBV28 with TRBJ2-3; maybe TRBD1 (6 bases). Germline CDR1 and CDR2: MDHEN and SYDVKM. This CDR3 spans 11 amino acids. V was clipped by 8 bases and J by 8 bases, with 11 bases between them. CDR3 DNA sequence: TGTGCCAGCGGCGGACAGTCTACGCAGTATTTT. Residues: CASGGQSTQYF.

A few counts support this clonotype. This chain uses TRBV5-5 with TRBJ2-1, with D tentatively TRBD2 (5 bases). The CDR3 extends over 11 amino acids. Trimming pared 4 bases from V and 12 bases from J, leaving 11 bases between. Looked up from germline, CDR1 is SGHKS and CDR2 is YYEKEE (reference sequence). The chain's CDR3 is CASSLPDSQFF. The CDR3 coding sequence is TGTGCCAGCAGCCTTCCGGACTCGCAGTTCTTC.

This clonotype has only a few counts. The J gene is TRBJ2-7, the V gene TRBV7-9; either TRBD1 or TRBD2 may fit D (6 bases each). The V end was cut by 6 bases, the J end by 4 bases, with 10 bases between. This CDR3 has 12 residues. CDR1 and CDR2 (germline): SEHNR, FQNEAQ (reference sequence). The CDR3, as DNA: TGTGCCAGCAGGGGGGCGGGGTACGAGCAGTACTTC. Protein product: CASRGAGYEQYF.

This clonotype was counted between two and nine times. CDR3 bases: TGTGCCAGCAGACATAAAACCGGGACTAGCTCCTACAATGAGCAGTTCTTC. Protein product: CASRHKTGTSSYNEQFF. The chain combines TRBV7-9 with TRBJ2-1; 8 bases map to TRBD2. This CDR3 contains 17 residues. V shed 6 bases and J 0 bases; nucleotides not matched to a gene: 10. CDR1 is SEHNR, CDR2 FQNEAQ, per germline (reference sequence).

The chain joins TRBV20-1 to TRBJ2-5; D is possibly TRBD1 or TRBD2 (5 bases each). Trimming took off 2 bases at V and 7 bases at J, with 17 bases between the two ends. This CDR3 has 14 amino acids. Per the germline V gene, CDR1 is DFQATT and CDR2 is SNEGSKA (reference sequence). For the CDR3, the DNA is TGCAGTGCTAGACCAGGACATAGCGATGCGACCCAGTACTTC. Protein sequence: CSARPGHSDATQYF.

This clonotype came up many times. The chain joins TRBV11-2 to TRBJ2-3, with 8 positions matching TRBD1. With 1 base clipped from V and 4 bases from J, the junction kept 10 bases outside the gene matches. This CDR3 spans 17 amino acids. Germline assignment: CDR1 SGHAT and CDR2 FQNNGV. The CDR3 bases are TGTGCCAGCAGCTTAGGGGGAGGCAGGGGGCGCGCAGATACGCAGTATTTT. It is translated as CASSLGGGRGRADTQYF. The entire variable domain, with the rest obtained from reference TRBV11-2 and TRBJ2-3, is as follows: EAGVAQSPRYKIIEKRQSVAFWCNPISGHATLYWYQQILGQGPKLLIQFQNNGVVDDSQLPKDRFSAERLKGVDSTLKIQPAKLEDSAVYLCASSLGGGRGRADTQYFGPGTRLTVL.

The chain is built from TRBV12-3 or TRBV12-4 and TRBJ1-5; TRBD1 matches at 8 bases. The CDR3 is made up of 15 amino acids. The V gene end was trimmed by 6 bases and the J gene end by 3 bases; junction bases not matched to a gene: 7. The CDR3 DNA follows: TGTGCCAGCAGCCCTGGGACAGGACTCAATCAGCCCCAGCATTTT. Its translation is CASSPGTGLNQPQHF.

The sample holds many counts of this clonotype. The chain joins TRBV10-3 to TRBJ1-1; weak D call: TRBD1 (5 bases). Germline V lookup: CDR1 ENHRY, CDR2 SYGVKD. This CDR3 is 12 amino acids long. V was shortened by 10 bases and J by 4 bases, with 13 bases between the two germline ends. Here the CDR3 DNA reads TGTGCCAAATATAGGGGAGGCACTGAAGCTTTCTTT. Protein sequence: CAKYRGGTEAFF.

This clonotype was seen more than once but under ten times. DNA for the CDR3: TGTGCCAGCAACGCACAGGTTGCGGGATTAAGGACCGGGGAGCTGTTTTTT. Amino acid sequence: CASNAQVAGLRTGELFF. The J gene is TRBJ2-2, the V gene TRBV7-2; D is perhaps TRBD2 (6 bases). This CDR3 has 17 residues. Trimming removed 7 bases from V and 5 bases from J, with 23 bases in between. Looked up from germline, CDR1 is SGHTA and CDR2 is FQGNSA.

This clonotype was seen a handful of times. The chain combines TRBV7-9 with TRBJ2-5; maybe TRBD1 (5 bases). Germline CDR1 and CDR2: SEHNR and FQNEAQ (reference sequence). The CDR3 runs 16 residues. V lost 3 bases, J lost 3 bases, and 17 bases lay in between. The CDR3 here is CASSLGHTHREETQYF. CDR3 coding DNA: TGTGCCAGCAGCTTGGGGCACACACACAGAGAAGAGACCCAGTACTTC.

Many counts were recorded for this clonotype. This chain uses TRBV5-1 with TRBJ2-2, with 8 bases identical to TRBD1. The V and J ends lost 4 bases and 6 bases, in that order; junction bases with no gene match: 8. The germline CDR1 and CDR2 sequences are SGHRS and YFSETQ. The CDR3 loop spans 15 amino acids. The DNA for the CDR3 is TGCGCCAGCAGCAGGTTGGACAGGGCCGCCGGGGAGCTGTTTTTT. Residues: CASSRLDRAAGELFF.

The rearrangement joins TRBV20-1 to TRBJ2-1; perhaps D is TRBD1 or TRBD2 (5 bases each). Germline values: CDR1 DFQATT, CDR2 SNEGSKA (reference sequence). Trimming shortened V by 4 bases and J by 12 bases, and 16 bases separated the two germline ends. The CDR3 loop spans 12 amino acids. Written as DNA, the CDR3 is TGCAGTGCTAAAGATGGGGGAGCCGGGCAGTTCTTC. Its protein is CSAKDGGAGQFF.

The J gene is TRBJ2-5, the V gene TRBV6-2 or TRBV6-3; no firm D call. Germline V gene sequence: CDR1 MNHEY, CDR2 SVGEGT. The V gene lost 10 bases and the J gene lost 5 bases, with 8 bases spanning the gap. The CDR3 is made up of 10 amino acids. The CDR3 is CATLGETQYF. The CDR3 DNA is TGTGCCACCCTGGGGGAGACCCAGTACTTC.

This clonotype was seen a few times. The chain has TRBV6-5 and TRBJ1-1, with no clear D. The V gene lost 6 bases and the J gene lost 2 bases, with 13 bases spanning the gap. Looked up from germline, CDR1 is MNHEY and CDR2 is SVGAGI. The CDR3 has 14 residues. CDR3 DNA sequence: TGTGCCAGCAGACCAGGACCTTCTAACACTGAAGCTTTCTTT. Encoded protein: CASRPGPSNTEAFF.